Below are 30 T cell receptor beta chains sequenced from a single sample in a study of T cell changes during pregnancy in multiple sclerosis. Only in-frame clones appear in the TCRdb table, and some are missing; sequencing was by immunoSEQ multiplex PCR. The repertoire includes 30,000 to 35,000 clones, roughly nine tenths of them detected once, and 8% sits in the top ten. This specimen consisted of CD8+ T cells from peripheral blood mononuclear cells, obtained before pregnancy. The receptors originated from a female donor with multiple sclerosis, enrolled in a pregnancy study.

V and J are TRBV13 and TRBJ2-2; 14 bases agree with TRBD2. This CDR3 is 17 amino acids long. CDR1 is PRHDT, CDR2 FYEKMQ, per germline (reference sequence). V lost 4 bases, J lost 5 bases, and 6 bases stayed unmatched. CDR3 loop: CASSSGLAGGGTGELFF. The CDR3 nucleotides are TGTGCCAGCAGCTCCGGACTAGCGGGGGGTGGAACCGGGGAGCTGTTTTTT.

The gene calls are TRBV4-1 and TRBJ2-1; D perhaps matches TRBD2 (5 bases). The ends were cut back, 0 bases at V and 8 bases at J, with 11 bases in the middle. Germline V gene lookup returns CDR1 MGHRA and CDR2 YSYEKL. CDR3 length equals 14 residues. CDR3 loop: CASSQDRGEDEQFF. In DNA form, the CDR3 reads TGCGCCAGCAGCCAAGATCGGGGAGAGGATGAGCAGTTCTTC.

The chain uses TRBV19 and TRBJ2-7; weak D call: TRBD1 (6 bases). The germline V and J ends were trimmed by 2 bases and 3 bases, with 8 bases remaining between them. Germline assignment: CDR1 LNHDA and CDR2 SQIVND (reference sequence). The CDR3 is 13 residues long. CDR3 in DNA: TGTGCCAGTAGTATATCAGGGGACTACGAGCAGTACTTC. Its translation: CASSISGDYEQYF.

J is TRBJ1-5 and V is TRBV6-1; D may be TRBD1 (5 bases). The CDR3 extends over 15 amino acids. The V and J ends lost 1 base and 1 base respectively, with 8 bases between them. The V gene's germline CDR1 is MNHNS and CDR2 SASEGT. The CDR3 sequence: CASSEDTGSNQPQHF. The CDR3 region has the DNA TGTGCCAGCAGTGAAGATACAGGCAGCAATCAGCCCCAGCATTTT.

The chain employs TRBV2 and TRBJ1-2, with D uncertain. The CDR3 extends over 12 amino acids. CDR1 is SNHLY and CDR2 is FYNNEI in the germline V gene. The germline V and J ends were trimmed by 1 base and 14 bases, with 14 bases remaining between them. CDR3 in DNA: TGTGCCAGCAGTGAAGGGGTGGGCACGGTGACCTTC. Translation gives CASSEGVGTVTF.

This clone was seen once. V usage is TRBV6-9 and J usage is TRBJ2-3; D is possibly TRBD1 (5 bases). The germline V gene encodes CDR1 MNHGY and CDR2 SVAAGI. There are 16 residues in the CDR3. Trimming took off 2 bases at V and 6 bases at J, with 18 bases between the two ends. This chain's CDR3 is CASSYPSREVKDTQYF. Written as DNA, the CDR3 is TGTGCCAGCAGTTATCCCTCCAGGGAAGTTAAGGATACGCAGTATTTT.

V gene TRBV10-2 combines with J gene TRBJ1-2; D call uncertain. The CDR3 is made up of 13 amino acids. Germline CDR1 reads WSHSY; CDR2 reads SAAADI. Trimming stripped 4 bases from V and 4 bases from J, with 10 bases between. CDR3 residues: CASSAGFGYGYTF. CDR3 sequence (DNA): TGCGCCAGCAGTGCAGGCTTTGGCTATGGCTACACCTTC.

The chain is built from TRBV27 and TRBJ1-2; 7 bases map to TRBD1. Germline V gene lookup returns CDR1 MNHEY and CDR2 SMNVEV (reference sequence). After removal of 3 bases from V and 4 bases from J, the junction contained 2 bases not matched to a gene. The CDR3 runs 13 residues. The CDR3 here is CASSFAGGYGYTF. CDR3 nucleotide sequence: TGTGCCAGCAGTTTTGCAGGGGGCTATGGCTACACCTTC.

The J gene is TRBJ1-6, the V gene TRBV7-6; 9 bases fit TRBD1. Germline loops: CDR1 SGHVS, CDR2 FNYEAQ. The CDR3 has 18 residues. V lost 1 base, J lost 9 bases, and 13 bases stayed unmatched. The CDR3 DNA reads TGTGCCAGCAGCTTAGGGCGACACGGACAGGGGAGTTCTTCACCCCTCCACTTT. Protein sequence: CASSLGRHGQGSSSPLHF.

The genes are TRBV7-6 and TRBJ1-6; a weak D match, TRBD1 (5 bases). This CDR3 contains 15 residues. Trimming pared 5 bases from V and 0 bases from J, leaving 8 bases between. Germline assignment: CDR1 SGHVS and CDR2 FNYEAQ. The CDR3 DNA follows: TGTGCCAGCAGCGAAGACAGCTCCTATAATTCACCCCTCCACTTT. Its translation: CASSEDSSYNSPLHF.

This chain connects TRBV6-5 to TRBJ1-2; D is unclear. There are 13 residues in the CDR3. Germline V gene data show CDR1 as MNHEY and CDR2 as SVGAGI. V lost 0 bases to trimming and J lost 8 bases, with 10 bases between them. This chain's CDR3 is CASSYSPLEGYTF. In nucleotides, the CDR3 is TGTGCCAGCAGTTACTCCCCGCTCGAGGGCTACACCTTC.

This sequence joins TRBV11-2 and TRBJ1-5, with D hard to call. The germline V gene encodes CDR1 SGHAT and CDR2 FQNNGV. V was pared by 1 base and J by 4 bases, with 14 bases between. The CDR3 runs 16 residues. DNA of the CDR3: TGTGCCAGCAGCTTAGGCTGGCCCCCGGGTAATCAGCCCCAGCATTTT. As protein: CASSLGWPPGNQPQHF. Using reference TRBV11-2 and TRBJ1-5 for the parts outside the CDR3, the full variable domain is EAGVAQSPRYKIIEKRQSVAFWCNPISGHATLYWYQQILGQGPKLLIQFQNNGVVDDSQLPKDRFSAERLKGVDSTLKIQPAKLEDSAVYLCASSLGWPPGNQPQHFGDGTRLSIL.

The CDR3 protein is CASSDSDRDGNYGYTF. In nucleotides, the CDR3 is TGTGCCAGCAGTGACTCGGACAGGGACGGTAACTATGGCTACACCTTC. This chain connects TRBV6-4 to TRBJ1-2; the match to TRBD1 covers 8 bases. J lost 1 base, V lost 0 bases, and 4 bases had no gene match. CDR1 is MRHNA, CDR2 SNTAGT, per germline. The CDR3 sequence is 16 residues long.

This clone was observed a single time. CDR3 coding DNA: TGTGCCAGCAGCGTCGGTTCAGGATATTCCTATGGCTACACCTTC. The encoded protein is CASSVGSGYSYGYTF. V is TRBV9 and J is TRBJ1-2; D uncertain. The CDR3 is made up of 15 amino acids. The V and J ends lost 2 bases and 4 bases respectively, with 15 bases between them. Germline-derived CDR1 and CDR2 are SGDLS and YYNGEE.

J is TRBJ2-7 and V is TRBV13, with a tentative D call TRBD2 (6 bases). Germline V CDR1 and CDR2: PRHDT, FYEKMQ (reference sequence). CDR3 length: 14 amino acids. V lost 4 bases and J 9 bases, leaving 19 bases between the germline ends. CDR3 protein: CASSWTGTRDGQYF. The CDR3 DNA is TGTGCCAGCAGCTGGACCGGGACTCGGGACGGGCAGTACTTC.

CDR3 in amino acids: CASSRGPRSYGYTF. The CDR3 DNA sequence: TGTGCCAGCAGCCGAGGGCCGAGGAGCTATGGCTACACCTTC. This chain uses TRBV6-1 with TRBJ1-2; the D is unclear. CDR1 is MNHNS and CDR2 is SASEGT in the germline V gene. The germline V and J ends were trimmed by 6 bases and 4 bases, with 15 bases remaining between them. The CDR3 is 14 residues long.

This clone was seen just once. The chain has TRBV5-1 and TRBJ1-1, with D unclear. The CDR3 totals 16 residues. CDR1 SGHRS and CDR2 YFSETQ come from the germline V gene. Trimming removed 5 bases at V and 3 bases at J, with 20 bases between. The CDR3 DNA follows: TGCGCCAGCAGTTTTGGAATAGGCGGATTCGACACTGAAGCTTTCTTT. Amino acids: CASSFGIGGFDTEAFF.

The rearrangement joins TRBV25-1 to TRBJ1-1; 7 nucleotides agree with TRBD1. The CDR3 length is 11 residues. V was clipped by 5 bases and J by 8 bases; unmatched bases: 2. Looked up from germline, CDR1 is MGHDK and CDR2 is SYGVNS. The chain's CDR3 is CASSQGVEAFF. The CDR3 DNA reads as TGTGCCAGCAGTCAGGGGGTAGAAGCTTTCTTT.

J is TRBJ1-5 and V is TRBV6-5, with D unclear. The V end lost 6 bases, the J end lost 0 bases, and 12 bases lay between the germline ends. CDR3 length: 15 residues. Germline CDR1 and CDR2: MNHEY and SVGAGI. DNA for the CDR3: TGTGCCAGCAGCTCTACAGAGTCTAGCAATCAGCCCCAGCATTTT. Residues: CASSSTESSNQPQHF.

The chain links TRBV7-9 to TRBJ2-7, with D perhaps TRBD2 (6 bases). From germline, CDR1 is SEHNR and CDR2 FQNEAQ (reference sequence). The ends were cut back, 7 bases at V and 6 bases at J, with 13 bases in the middle. This CDR3 is 12 amino acids long. CDR3 coding DNA: TGTGCCAGCAACCCCGGGGGTTCCGAGCAGTACTTC. Its protein is CASNPGGSEQYF.

The V call is TRBV5-4, the J call TRBJ2-3, with 7 bases aligning to TRBD2. This CDR3 is built from 15 residues. The ends lost 4 bases at V and 2 bases at J; junction bases unmatched: 7. Germline V gene sequence: CDR1 SGHNT, CDR2 YYREEE (reference sequence). The CDR3 DNA follows: TGTGCCAGCAGCCCCTCTAGCGGAGTCACAGATACGCAGTATTTT. Protein product: CASSPSSGVTDTQYF.

The chain couples TRBV4-2 to TRBJ2-7; D possibly corresponds to TRBD2 (5 bases). Germline V gives CDR1 LGHNA, CDR2 YNFKEQ. Trimming shortened V by 1 base and J by 2 bases, and 12 bases separated the two germline ends. The CDR3 covers 15 residues. The CDR3 loop reads CASSQGRRGTYEQYF. In DNA form, the CDR3 reads TGTGCCAGCAGCCAAGGTCGACGGGGTACCTACGAGCAGTACTTC.

Details on this clone: At one boundary the junction diverges from the germline segment, which might be a read error. The genes are TRBV15 and TRBJ1-1; tentatively, D is TRBD1 (5 bases). Per the germline V gene, CDR1 is LNHNV and CDR2 is YYDKDF (reference sequence). This CDR3 has 14 residues. CDR3 sequence reads: CATSRGGENAEAFF. The CDR3 bases are TGTGCCACCAGCAGAGGGGGGGAGAACGCTGAAGCTTTCTTT.

This chain uses TRBV2 with TRBJ2-7; D might be TRBD1 (6 bases). V was pared by 6 bases and J by 7 bases, with 16 bases between. The CDR3 sequence is 13 residues long. Germline V gene sequence: CDR1 SNHLY, CDR2 FYNNEI. The CDR3 region is CASSPGTPSEQYF. In DNA, the CDR3 is TGTGCCAGCAGCCCAGGGACACCTTCTGAGCAGTACTTC.

This sequence joins TRBV2 and TRBJ2-1; D remains ambiguous. The CDR3 contains 16 residues. The V gene's germline CDR1 is SNHLY and CDR2 FYNNEI. Trimming stripped 3 bases from V and 0 bases from J, with 12 bases between. CDR3 in amino acids: CASSEAAASSYNEQFF. As DNA, the CDR3 is TGTGCCAGCAGTGAGGCGGCCGCAAGCTCCTACAATGAGCAGTTCTTC.

This chain connects TRBV6-6 to TRBJ1-1; 9 bases match TRBD1. Trimming cost V 4 bases and J 3 bases; bases outside gene matches: 6. The V gene's germline CDR1 is MNHNY and CDR2 SVGAGI (reference sequence). The CDR3 has 15 residues. The CDR3 loop is CASSSTGGADTEAFF. The CDR3 DNA sequence: TGTGCCAGCAGTTCCACAGGGGGCGCAGACACTGAAGCTTTCTTT.

As to this clone: An end of the junction does not agree with germline; a read error may underlie this. The rearrangement joins TRBV13 to TRBJ2-7, with 7 bases identical to TRBD1. Per germline, CDR1 PRHDT and CDR2 FYEKMQ (reference sequence). The CDR3 is 13 residues long. CDR3: CASSLGRGYEQYF. The CDR3 DNA reads as TGTGCCAGCAGCCTAGGCAGGGGGTACGAGCAGTACTTC.

V is TRBV19 and J is TRBJ2-2; 7 bases are shared with TRBD1. Germline V CDR1 and CDR2: LNHDA, SQIVND (reference sequence). Germline trimming cut 7 bases from V and 6 bases from J; bases unmatched to any gene: 11. There are 15 residues in the CDR3. The CDR3, as DNA: TGTGCCAGTAATCCGACAGGGAAAGGCCCCGGGGAGCTGTTTTTT. Translated: CASNPTGKGPGELFF.

The V call is TRBV19, the J call TRBJ2-1; D uncertain. Germline CDR1 and CDR2: LNHDA and SQIVND (reference sequence). With 3 bases removed from V and 5 bases from J, the gap between germline ends came to 8 bases. The CDR3 loop spans 13 amino acids. CDR3 nucleotide sequence: TGTGCCAGTAGTATGGGCCTGAACAATGAGCAGTTCTTC. Its translation: CASSMGLNNEQFF. The entire variable domain, with the rest obtained from reference TRBV19 and TRBJ2-1, is as follows: DGGITQSPKYLFRKEGQNVTLSCEQNLNHDAMYWYRQDPGQGLRLIYYSQIVNDFQKGDIAEGYSVSREKKESFPLTVTSAQKNPTAFYLCASSMGLNNEQFFGPGTRLTVL.

This chain joins TRBV7-6 and TRBJ1-2, with a possible D match to TRBD1 (5 bases). The CDR3 runs to 13 residues. Germline values: CDR1 SGHVS, CDR2 FNYEAQ. Trimming stripped 4 bases from V and 8 bases from J, with 14 bases between. The CDR3 DNA follows: TGTGCCAGCAGCTGGGGCGAAGGGAAGGGCTACACCTTC. It translates to CASSWGEGKGYTF.